This TCR beta chain was captured by sequencing in a study of T cell responses to AZD1222 COVID-19 vaccine. Study background: Pooled in the analysis were second doses at about 4 or about 12 weeks.

TCRdb keeps only in-frame clones here, not all; method: immunoSEQ multiplex PCR. This sample has roughly 200,000 clones; 85% to 95% occur once, and the top ten carry 1% to 1.5%. Germline V lookup: CDR1 LNHDA, CDR2 SQIVND (reference sequence). CDR3 length: 11 residues. With regard to this clone: Its target is unknown. One junction end does not reproduce the germline sequence, and a read error may be involved.

The study's findings and limits: Spike regions recognized by vaccine-associated CD4 TCRs spanned the protein, led by 160-218 and 743-854. Repertoire collection took place solely once the T cell response had peaked.

The chain links TRBV19 to TRBJ2-1; tentative D call: TRBD1 (6 bases). The clonotype comes from an adult in good health. Sequencing used peripheral blood, obtained on day 0 of AZD1222 vaccination. CDR3: CASQGYNGQFF. The DNA for the CDR3 is TGTGCCAGCCAGGGGTACAATGGGCAGTTCTTC.